Listed below are T cell receptor beta chains from one sample, sequenced in a study of blood T cells in healthy people across ages. TCRdb re-called the 5' RACE reads through MiXCR, storing one row per CDR3 protein. The table includes approximately 900,000 distinct CDR3 sequences, about 27% detected once. The same sample was also studied in work on T cells of mothers and their children.

The specimen was blood. The receptor set was obtained from a woman between 40 and 55 years old in good health. The CDR3 runs from the conserved cysteine through the conserved F or W. A D gene is named only where the DNA matches it firmly. Expanded clones are given a class, and other clones once, few, many or no size at all.

j_call clone_size d_call v_call cdr3_nt cdr3_aa
TRBJ1-2 many - TRBV20-1 TGCAGTGTTACCCGGGGACTCTATGGCTACACCTTC CSVTRGLYGYTF
TRBJ2-5 many TRBD1 TRBV2 TGTGCCAGCAGTGGAGGGTTAGGGGGCCGGGAGACCCAGTACTTC CASSGGLGGRETQYF
TRBJ2-4 - TRBD2 TRBV28 TGTGCCAGCAGTCTGATAGCGGGGGGGATAGGATCCTACAATGAGCAGTACTTC CASSLIAGGIGSYNEQYF
TRBJ2-7 many TRBD1 TRBV20-1 TGCAGTGCCAAGACAGGGGTCGGCGCGCTTGTAGTGCAGTACTTC CSAKTGVGALVVQYF
TRBJ1-2 - - TRBV30 TGTGCCCGGAAGGGCAGGAAGAACTATGGCTACACCTTC CARKGRKNYGYTF
TRBJ2-3 - - TRBV12-3/TRBV12-4 TGTGCCAGCAGTTTGGGCTCCCTCCGAGGAGATACGCAGTATTTT CASSLGSLRGDTQYF
TRBJ2-3 - - TRBV18 TGTGCCAGCTCACCACCTCGGAACGGGGGTACAGATACGCAGTATTTT CASSPPRNGGTDTQYF
TRBJ2-3 few TRBD1 TRBV15 TGTGCCACCAGCAGAGATGTCCCGGGACAGGGACCTAACACAGATACGCAGTATTTT CATSRDVPGQGPNTDTQYF
TRBJ2-2 few TRBD1 TRBV7-2 TGTGCCAGCAGCCGCAGACAGGGGGCTAGCACCGGGGAGCTGTTTTTT CASSRRQGASTGELFF
TRBJ2-4 - TRBD1 TRBV2 TGTGCCAGCAGAGTCGACAGGGCCGAGGGCAATGAGCAGTACTTC CASRVDRAEGNEQYF
TRBJ2-1 many - TRBV5-5 TGTGCCAGCAGCAGAGATCGGGGGCCCTTAAGCTCCTACAATGAGCAGTTCTTC CASSRDRGPLSSYNEQFF
TRBJ1-2 - TRBD1 TRBV12-3/TRBV12-4 TGTGCCAGCAGTCGGGACAGAGGCGGCTACACCTTC CASSRDRGGYTF
TRBJ1-1 once TRBD1 TRBV30 TGTGCCCACGGGACAGCCACTGAAGCTTTCTTT CAHGTATEAFF
TRBJ2-7 - TRBD2 TRBV20-1 TGCAGTGCTGAGCAGCGGGAGGGGTCCTACGAGCAGTACTTC CSAEQREGSYEQYF